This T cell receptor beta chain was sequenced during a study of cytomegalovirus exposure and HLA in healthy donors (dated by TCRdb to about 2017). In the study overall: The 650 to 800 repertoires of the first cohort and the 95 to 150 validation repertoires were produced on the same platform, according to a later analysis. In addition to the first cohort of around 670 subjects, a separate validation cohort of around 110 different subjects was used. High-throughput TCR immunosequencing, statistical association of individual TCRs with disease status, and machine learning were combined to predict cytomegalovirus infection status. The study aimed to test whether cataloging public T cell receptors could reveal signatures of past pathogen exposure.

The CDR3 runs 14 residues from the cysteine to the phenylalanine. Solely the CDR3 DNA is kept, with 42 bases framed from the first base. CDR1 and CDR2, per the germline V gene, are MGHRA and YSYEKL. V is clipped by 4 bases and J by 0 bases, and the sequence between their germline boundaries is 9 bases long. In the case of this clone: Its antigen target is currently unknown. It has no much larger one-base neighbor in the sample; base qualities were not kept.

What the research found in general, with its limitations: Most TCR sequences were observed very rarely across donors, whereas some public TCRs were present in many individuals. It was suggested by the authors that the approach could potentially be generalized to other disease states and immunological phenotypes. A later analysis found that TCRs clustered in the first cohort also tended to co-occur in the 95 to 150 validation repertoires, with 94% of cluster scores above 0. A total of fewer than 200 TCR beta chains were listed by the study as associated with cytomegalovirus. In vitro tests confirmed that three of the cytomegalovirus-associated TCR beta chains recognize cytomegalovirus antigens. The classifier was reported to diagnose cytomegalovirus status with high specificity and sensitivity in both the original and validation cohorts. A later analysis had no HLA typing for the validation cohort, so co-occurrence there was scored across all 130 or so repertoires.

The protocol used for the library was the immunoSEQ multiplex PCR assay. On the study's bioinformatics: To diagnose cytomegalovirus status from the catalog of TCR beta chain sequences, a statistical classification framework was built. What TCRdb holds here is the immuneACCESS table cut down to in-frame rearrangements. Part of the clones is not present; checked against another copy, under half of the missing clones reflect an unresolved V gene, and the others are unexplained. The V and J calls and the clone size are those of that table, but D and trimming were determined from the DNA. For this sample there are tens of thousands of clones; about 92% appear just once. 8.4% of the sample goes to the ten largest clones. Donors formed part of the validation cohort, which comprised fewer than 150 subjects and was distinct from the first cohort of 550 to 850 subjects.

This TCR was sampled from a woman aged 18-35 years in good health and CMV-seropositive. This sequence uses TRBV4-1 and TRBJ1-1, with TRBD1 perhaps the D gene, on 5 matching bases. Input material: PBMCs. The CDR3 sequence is CASSLDSLNTEAFF. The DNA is TGCGCCAGCAGCCTTGACAGCCTGAACACTGAAGCTTTCTTT.